These 15 T cell receptor beta chains share one sample of origin, sequenced in a study of blood T cell repertoires in COVID-19. Profiled with immunoSEQ multiplex PCR; TCRdb holds only in-frame clones, not every one. The table includes tens of thousands of clones, just over 85% detected once. Sequenced material: peripheral blood. The receptors here all came from a woman aged 70 to 79 with acute or convalescent COVID-19.

This clone appeared once. The J gene is TRBJ2-1, the V gene TRBV10-2; D is unclear. V lost 8 bases, J lost 2 bases, and 7 bases lay in between. CDR3 size: 12 residues. Germline values: CDR1 WSHSY, CDR2 SAAADI. The CDR3 nucleotides read TGCGCCAGCCAGCGCACCTACAATGAGCAGTTCTTC. This sequence encodes CASQRTYNEQFF.

The chain is built from TRBV9 and TRBJ2-5; TRBD2 is a possible D gene (6 bases). CDR1 is SGDLS and CDR2 is YYNGEE in the germline V gene. The CDR3 has 12 amino acids. Trimming left V 7 bases short and J 3 bases short, with 10 bases between. CDR3 bases: TGTGCCAGCGGGCCGGGGGAAGAGACCCAGTACTTC. This gives the protein CASGPGEETQYF.

This chain connects TRBV6-4 to TRBJ1-1, with a tentative D call TRBD1 (6 bases). Germline CDR1 MRHNA, CDR2 SNTAGT. V lost 6 bases and J lost 4, with 18 bases in between. The CDR3 consists of 15 residues. CDR3 loop: CASRDIPGHSTEAFF. As DNA, the CDR3 is TGTGCCAGCAGAGATATCCCGGGACATTCCACTGAAGCTTTCTTT.

The rearrangement links TRBV30 to TRBJ1-3, with TRBD1 matching 8 bases. Losses at the gene ends were 6 bases for V and 0 bases for J; bases not matched to a gene: 7. This CDR3 is built from 15 residues. Germline V lookup: CDR1 GTSNPN, CDR2 SVGIG (reference sequence). This chain's CDR3 is CACQGTGRSGNTIYF. In DNA, the CDR3 is TGTGCCTGCCAGGGGACAGGACGCTCTGGAAACACCATATATTTT.

The rearrangement links TRBV12-3 or TRBV12-4 to TRBJ2-3; D is possibly TRBD2 (5 bases). The V and J ends lost 5 bases and 5 bases respectively, with 11 bases between them. The CDR3 is 13 residues long. As DNA, the CDR3 is TGTGCCAGCAGTCCCGGGATAGTAGATACGCAGTATTTT. This sequence encodes CASSPGIVDTQYF.

The chain joins TRBV2 to TRBJ2-2, with 10 nucleotides matching TRBD2. This CDR3 region has 14 residues. V lost 4 bases and J lost 4; bases outside the gene matches: 0. Germline CDR1 SNHLY, CDR2 FYNNEI. CDR3 coding DNA: TGTGCCAGCAGTGCTAGCGGGGGCACCGGGGAGCTGTTTTTT. Translated: CASSASGGTGELFF.

V and J are TRBV27 and TRBJ2-1; 9 bases align to TRBD2. CDR1 and CDR2 (germline): MNHEY, SMNVEV (reference sequence). This CDR3 spans 13 amino acids. V lost 5 bases and J lost 5; bases outside the gene matches: 1. The CDR3 protein is CASSIAGDNEQFF. The DNA of the CDR3 is TGTGCCAGCAGTATAGCGGGGGACAATGAGCAGTTCTTC.

This chain uses TRBV28 with TRBJ1-4; TRBD1 is a possible D gene (6 bases). The CDR3 has 16 residues. Deletions cut 5 bases from V and 5 bases from J, with 18 bases between. CDR1 is MDHEN, CDR2 SYDVKM, per germline. CDR3 in amino acids: CASSIKQGPRNEKLFF. The CDR3 nucleotides are TGTGCCAGCAGTATAAAACAGGGCCCGAGAAATGAAAAACTGTTTTTT.

The chain joins TRBV11-3 to TRBJ2-5; D remains unclear. Between the trimmed V and J ends, which lost 1 base and 1 base, there was a span of 7 bases. Per the germline V gene, CDR1 is SGHNT and CDR2 is YENEEA. The CDR3 is made up of 14 amino acids. CDR3 amino acids: CASSLGGTQETQYF. The CDR3 coding sequence is TGTGCCAGCAGCTTAGGTGGCACCCAAGAGACCCAGTACTTC.

This clone was counted only a few times. V and J are TRBV5-1 and TRBJ2-3; weak D call: TRBD2 (5 bases). V was shortened by 0 bases and J by 4 bases, with 12 bases between the two germline ends. The CDR3 covers 15 residues. In germline, CDR1 is SGHRS, CDR2 YFSETQ. Here the CDR3 reads CASSLAPGSADTQYF. DNA for the CDR3: TGCGCCAGCAGCTTGGCTCCGGGGTCGGCAGATACGCAGTATTTT.

V is TRBV28 and J is TRBJ2-1, with TRBD2 matching over 7 bases. Germline V gives CDR1 MDHEN, CDR2 SYDVKM. Germline trimming cut 5 bases from V and 0 bases from J; bases unmatched to any gene: 10. The CDR3 is 17 residues long. This chain's CDR3 is CASSPNLGLPSYNEQFF. CDR3 sequence (DNA): TGTGCCAGCAGTCCCAATCTGGGACTACCCTCCTACAATGAGCAGTTCTTC.

The chain couples TRBV3-1 (or the pseudogene TRBV3-2) to TRBJ2-7, with 13 bases identical to TRBD2. The V and J ends lost 2 bases and 3 bases, in that order; junction bases with no gene match: 7. The CDR3 covers 17 residues. CDR1 is LGHDT, CDR2 YNNKEL, per germline (reference sequence). Written as DNA, the CDR3 is TGTGCCAGCAGCCAAAAGAGGAGGACTAGCGGGGGCTACGAGCAGTACTTC. This sequence encodes CASSQKRRTSGGYEQYF.

V gene TRBV4-1 combines with J gene TRBJ2-6; 9 nucleotides match TRBD1. The trim removed 4 bases at V and 1 base at J, leaving 11 bases unmatched. The CDR3 extends over 19 amino acids. Germline CDR1 MGHRA, CDR2 YSYEKL. CDR3 DNA sequence: TGCGCCAGCAGCCGATCACCGACAGGGGGAGGTTCTGGGGCCAACGTCCTGACTTTC. It specifies CASSRSPTGGGSGANVLTF.

The chain has TRBV18 and TRBJ1-4, with no clear D. V was cut by 5 bases and J by 3 bases, with 13 bases left in between. Germline values: CDR1 KGHSH, CDR2 LQKENI. CDR3 length equals 15 residues. The CDR3 loop reads CASSTEGSPNEKLFF. The CDR3 DNA sequence: TGTGCCAGCTCAACAGAGGGTAGCCCTAATGAAAAACTGTTTTTT.

This clone was counted only a few times. The V and J genes are TRBV5-4 and TRBJ2-3; the match to TRBD2 covers 7 bases. This CDR3 spans 16 amino acids. Germline CDR1 SGHNT, CDR2 YYREEE (reference sequence). V lost 3 bases to trimming and J lost 6 bases; unmatched junction nucleotides: 13. The CDR3 spells CASSSSAGVGGDTQYF. CDR3 in DNA: TGTGCCAGCAGCTCATCCGCGGGAGTCGGTGGGGATACGCAGTATTTT.